The 9 T cell receptor beta chains below all came from one sample that was sequenced in a study of circulating tumor DNA in untreated peripheral T-cell lymphoma. TCRdb keeps only in-frame clones here, not all; method: immunoSEQ multiplex PCR. The sample has just under 500 clones, around 78% seen once. Material: cell-free DNA from blood serum. All receptors derive from a human donor with peripheral T-cell lymphoma.

J is TRBJ1-5 and V is TRBV6-5; tentative D call: TRBD1 (5 bases). Germline CDR1 is MNHEY and CDR2 is SVGAGI. The V end lost 8 bases, the J end lost 4 bases, and 15 bases lay between the germline ends. The CDR3 consists of 14 residues. CDR3 DNA sequence: TGTGCCAGCGGAGGGGCGGGGTCTAATCAGCCCCAGCATTTT. This encodes CASGGAGSNQPQHF.

The chain joins TRBV29-1 to TRBJ1-2, with D unclear. The CDR3 spans 12 residues. V was cut by 5 bases and J by 8 bases, with 15 bases left in between. From germline, CDR1 is SQVTM and CDR2 ANQGSEA. The CDR3 bases are TGCAGCGTTCACGGCGCCGCGAACGGCTACACCTTC. Protein: CSVHGAANGYTF.

The genes are TRBV5-1 and TRBJ2-3; 10 bases map to TRBD1. J lost 0 bases, V lost 3 bases, and 10 bases had no gene match. The CDR3 sequence is 18 residues long. Germline lookup yields CDR1 SGHRS and CDR2 YFSETQ. CDR3 coding DNA: TGCGCCAGCAGCTCGGGGACAGGGGACCCTCCTAGCACAGATACGCAGTATTTT. It translates to CASSSGTGDPPSTDTQYF.

On this clone: Other DNA sequences in the same sample also yield this CDR3. The chain recombines TRBV5-1 with TRBJ2-1; 8 nucleotides match TRBD2. V lost 0 bases, J lost 7 bases, and 9 bases stayed unmatched. Germline values: CDR1 SGHRS, CDR2 YFSETQ. The CDR3 sequence is 16 residues long. CDR3 sequence (DNA): TGCGCCAGCAGCTTGGTTGCGGGGGGTGGGTATAATGAGCAGTTCTTC. As protein: CASSLVAGGGYNEQFF. Together with reference TRBV5-1 and TRBJ2-1, the CDR3 gives the full variable domain: KAGVTQTPRYLIKTRGQQVTLSCSPISGHRSVSWYQQTPGQGLQFLFEYFSETQRNKGNFPGRFSGRQFSNSRSEMNVSTLELGDSALYLCASSLVAGGGYNEQFFGPGTRLTVL.

The rearrangement links TRBV27 to TRBJ2-5, with D possibly matching TRBD2 (6 bases). Trimming left V 5 bases short and J 5 bases short, with 15 bases between. Germline V gives CDR1 MNHEY, CDR2 SMNVEV (reference sequence). The CDR3 covers 14 residues. CDR3 loop: CASSPSGRRETQYF. The DNA of the CDR3 is TGTGCCAGCAGTCCCTCCGGGAGACGTGAGACCCAGTACTTC.

The chain employs TRBV5-1 and TRBJ2-5, with D unresolved. Germline CDR1 reads SGHRS; CDR2 reads YFSETQ. The V end was cut by 4 bases, the J end by 3 bases, with 7 bases between. CDR3 length equals 12 residues. CDR3 sequence reads: CASSHREETQYF. In DNA form, the CDR3 reads TGCGCCAGCAGCCACAGAGAAGAGACCCAGTACTTC.

This clone was seen only once. The chain is built from TRBV11-2 and TRBJ2-5; D unclear. V gave up 2 bases and J gave up 0 bases, with 10 bases separating them. The germline CDR1 and CDR2 sequences are SGHAT and FQNNGV. This CDR3 region has 15 residues. The CDR3: CASSLITADQETQYF. In DNA form, the CDR3 reads TGTGCCAGCAGCTTAATAACAGCTGACCAAGAGACCCAGTACTTC.

The rearrangement joins TRBV10-1 to TRBJ2-3; D is undetermined. V was shortened by 7 bases and J by 2 bases, with 10 bases between the two germline ends. CDR3 length equals 13 residues. In germline, CDR1 is WNHNN, CDR2 SYGVQD (reference sequence). In DNA form, the CDR3 reads TGCGCCAGCAAGGCTACCTCCACAGATACGCAGTATTTT. This encodes CASKATSTDTQYF.

The table lists this clone with a count of one. The chain joins TRBV27 to TRBJ1-4; no firm D call. Between the trimmed V and J ends, which lost 6 bases and 4 bases, there was a span of 15 bases. The CDR3 loop spans 15 amino acids. Germline CDR1 and CDR2: MNHEY and SMNVEV (reference sequence). The CDR3 region is CASSRFRSDNEKLFF. The DNA of the CDR3 is TGTGCCAGCAGCCGTTTCCGGTCAGATAATGAAAAACTGTTTTTT.